The entry below gives a single T cell receptor (beta chain) sequence along with its context. This entry comes from a study of blood T cell repertoires in COVID-19. Study-wide context: COVID-19 samples from acute and convalescent phases originated in the United States, Italy and Spain. PBMCs, B-cell-depleted T cells, or T cells provided the cDNA or gDNA that made up the material.

The authors' processing: Estimation of nucleated cell counts relied on the amplification of reference gene primers. Profiled with immunoSEQ multiplex PCR; TCRdb holds only in-frame clones, not every one. The V and J calls and the clone size are those of that table, but D and trimming were determined from the DNA. Seen here are roughly 260,000 clones, 86% observed once, and the top ten hold approximately 9.4%. The CDR3 contains 14 residues. CDR1 is SGHRS and CDR2 is YFSETQ in the germline V gene. The V and J ends lost 0 bases and 5 bases, in that order; junction bases with no gene match: 1. The chain joins TRBV5-1 to TRBJ2-1; 8 bases agree with TRBD2. The material sequenced was peripheral blood. The TCR originated in a man aged 35 to 55 who had recovered from COVID-19. CDR3 nucleotides: TGCGCCAGCAGCTTGGCACTAGCGGACAATGAGCAGTTCTTC. Protein sequence: CASSLALADNEQFF.